The following is a T cell receptor beta chain sequence with its context. TCRdb itself ran the RT-PCR reads through MiXCR, one entry per CDR3 protein. The profile shows more than 150,000 distinct CDR3 sequences, around 9% of them singletons. The record originates from a study of response to subunit inactivated influenza vaccine. Germline CDR1 DFQATT, CDR2 SNEGSKA (reference sequence). J lost 4 bases, V lost 6 bases, and 11 bases had no gene match. The CDR3 has 15 amino acids. V and J are TRBV20-1 and TRBJ2-1; TRBD1 aligns across 8 bases. The sequence was collected from a man aged 45 to 65 who received an inactivated influenza vaccine. The input for sequencing was non-naive T cells sorted from PBMCs, taken on the day of vaccination. The CDR3 protein is CSALDWTGSYNEQFF. CDR3 DNA sequence: TGCAGTGCCCTGGACTGGACAGGGTCGTACAATGAGCAGTTCTTC.